These T cell receptor beta chains were read from a single sample in a study of T-cell memory formation after mild COVID-19. Via MiXCR, TCRdb re-called the 5' RACE reads, giving one row per CDR3 protein. The sample holds roughly 280,000 distinct CDR3 sequences, about a sixth seen once. The sample comprised PBMCs or a T cell subset sorted from them (not recorded which). These receptors were obtained from a man between 18 and 29 years old who had mild COVID-19 (a few samples of this study predate the infection). Cell type and time point are not known. Both conserved end residues are part of each CDR3. The D gene is left open where the match is weak. Only part of the rows carry a size: once, few, many, or a class if the clone is expanded.

NA	TRBD1	TRBJ2-2	14	TRBV28	CASSGQGLTGELFF	TGTGCCAGCAGCGGACAGGGGTTAACCGGGGAGCTGTTTTTT
NA	TRBD1	TRBJ1-2	13	TRBV6-5	CASRLPGQDGYTF	TGTGCCAGCAGGCTCCCGGGACAGGACGGCTACACCTTC
NA	TRBD2	TRBJ2-5	14	TRBV7-2	CASNPRSGGETQYF	TGTGCCAGCAACCCGCGAAGCGGGGGTGAGACCCAGTACTTC
few	TRBD2	TRBJ2-7	16	TRBV6-5	CASSRITGGISYEQYF	TGTGCCAGCAGCAGAATTACGGGGGGGATCTCCTACGAGCAGTACTTC
few	NA	TRBJ2-4	11	TRBV28	CASKGAGIQYF	TGTGCCAGCAAGGGAGCGGGTATTCAGTACTTC
few	NA	TRBJ2-1	15	TRBV6-5	CASSYSQGRTDEQFF	TGTGCCAGCAGTTACTCGCAGGGGCGAACCGATGAGCAGTTCTTC
NA	NA	TRBJ1-1	15	TRBV4-1	CASSQEAGRNTEAFF	TGCGCCAGCAGCCAAGAAGCCGGACGGAACACTGAAGCTTTCTTT
NA	TRBD1	TRBJ2-5	15	TRBV24-1	CATSDRQGNRETQYF	TGTGCCACCAGTGATCGACAGGGCAATAGGGAGACCCAGTACTTC
NA	TRBD1	TRBJ1-1	16	TRBV7-9	CASSSGTGGINTEAFF	TGTGCCAGCTCCTCCGGGACAGGGGGCATTAACACTGAAGCTTTCTTT
NA	NA	TRBJ2-1	16	TRBV6-5	CASSYSGLAGPNEQFF	TGTGCCAGCAGTTACTCAGGGCTAGCTGGGCCAAATGAGCAGTTCTTC
NA	NA	TRBJ2-5	12	TRBV7-9	CASSSRSETQYF	TGTGCCAGCAGCAGCCGTTCGGAGACCCAGTACTTC
few	NA	TRBJ2-3	13	TRBV12-3/TRBV12-4	CASSYQGTDTQYF	TGTGCCAGCAGCTACCAGGGGACAGATACGCAGTATTTT
few	NA	TRBJ2-1	16	TRBV6-2/TRBV6-3	CASSYWVGSSYNEQFF	TGTGCCAGCAGTTACTGGGTGGGTAGCTCCTACAATGAGCAGTTCTTC
NA	TRBD2	TRBJ2-3	14	TRBV5-1	CATHRGGTTDTQYF	TGCGCCACCCATCGGGGGGGAACCACAGATACGCAGTATTTT
NA	NA	TRBJ2-3	18	TRBV7-9	CASSPRGGLDRAVDTQYF	TGTGCCAGCAGCCCTAGGGGGGGCTTGGACAGGGCAGTAGATACGCAGTATTTT
many	NA	TRBJ1-5	14	TRBV7-2	CASSYAGSRQPQHF	TGTGCCAGCAGCTACGCAGGGTCGAGACAGCCCCAGCATTTT
few	TRBD1	TRBJ2-2	18	TRBV7-3	CASSSSFAGQGDTGELFF	TGTGCCAGCAGCTCCTCCTTCGCGGGACAGGGGGACACCGGGGAGCTGTTTTTT
NA	NA	TRBJ1-4	13	TRBV5-1	CASSRDRTEKLFF	TGCGCCAGCAGCAGGGATAGGACTGAAAAACTGTTTTTT
NA	NA	TRBJ2-1	14	TRBV7-9	CASSLVSGYNEQFF	TGTGCCAGCAGCTTGGTCTCCGGTTACAATGAGCAGTTCTTC
NA	TRBD1	TRBJ2-2	15	TRBV6-6	CASTPGQGYVGELFF	TGTGCCAGCACTCCGGGACAGGGTTATGTCGGGGAGCTGTTTTTT
few	TRBD2	TRBJ2-1	14	TRBV20-1	CSATAGGLYNEQFF	TGCAGTGCTACTGCGGGGGGATTGTACAATGAGCAGTTCTTC
few	NA	TRBJ2-6	16	TRBV6-6	CASSYSRGAGANVLTF	TGTGCCAGCAGTTACTCTCGCGGGGCTGGGGCCAACGTCCTGACTTTC
many	NA	TRBJ1-5	14	TRBV15	CATSDTNTYQPQHF	TGTGCCACCAGCGATACTAATACCTATCAGCCCCAGCATTTT
NA	NA	TRBJ2-5	15	TRBV5-8	CASSLDGVQTTTQYF	TGTGCCAGCAGCTTGGACGGGGTCCAGACCACAACCCAGTACTTC
few	NA	TRBJ2-5	14	TRBV12-3/TRBV12-4	CASSLRSDQETQYF	TGTGCCAGCAGCCTGAGAAGCGACCAAGAGACCCAGTACTTC
NA	NA	TRBJ2-3	13	TRBV18	CASSPSTADTQYF	TGTGCCAGCTCACCGAGTACGGCAGATACGCAGTATTTT
few	NA	TRBJ1-4	15	TRBV7-9	CASRPTRGRGEKLFF	TGTGCCAGCAGACCTACCAGGGGAAGGGGAGAAAAACTGTTTTTT
few	NA	TRBJ2-5	15	TRBV29-1	CSVERWGGRDATQYF	TGCAGCGTTGAACGTTGGGGGGGCAGGGATGCGACCCAGTACTTC
NA	TRBD1	TRBJ1-4	17	TRBV27	CASSFIGFGQGYEKLFF	TGTGCCAGCAGTTTTATTGGTTTCGGACAGGGCTATGAAAAACTGTTTTTT
NA	TRBD1	TRBJ1-4	13	TRBV6-5	CASKAGGLEKLFF	TGTGCCAGCAAGGCAGGGGGCTTGGAAAAACTGTTTTTT
NA	TRBD1	TRBJ1-2	15	TRBV6-5	CASSPGTGSNYGYTF	TGTGCCAGCAGTCCGGGGACAGGATCGAACTATGGCTACACCTTC
NA	TRBD1	TRBJ2-1	13	TRBV6-2/TRBV6-3	CASRGTGSNEQFF	TGTGCCAGCAGAGGGACAGGGAGCAATGAGCAGTTCTTC
few	NA	TRBJ1-1	13	TRBV7-2	CASSLVPGTEAFF	TGTGCCAGCAGCTTAGTTCCGGGCACTGAAGCTTTCTTT
NA	TRBD1	TRBJ2-1	13	TRBV11-2	CASSLGQVNEQFF	TGTGCCAGCAGCTTGGGACAGGTGAATGAGCAGTTCTTC
many	TRBD2	TRBJ2-2	17	TRBV4-1	CASSLSGRLAGAGELFF	TGCGCCAGCAGCCTATCAGGGCGCCTAGCGGGAGCCGGGGAGCTGTTTTTT
NA	NA	TRBJ2-5	14	TRBV10-3	CAISASGSEETQYF	TGTGCCATCAGTGCCTCTGGCAGTGAAGAGACCCAGTACTTC
many	TRBD1	TRBJ2-3	16	TRBV4-1	CASSQLLQGRRDTQYF	TGCGCCAGCAGCCAACTACTACAGGGGCGGCGAGATACGCAGTATTTT
many	NA	TRBJ1-1	13	TRBV5-1	CASSLGGDTEAFF	TGTGCCAGCAGCCTGGGGGGGGATACTGAAGCTTTCTTT
few	NA	TRBJ2-2	11	TRBV6-5	CASGRAGELFF	TGTGCCAGCGGTAGGGCCGGGGAGCTGTTTTTT
few	NA	TRBJ1-5	13	TRBV10-3	CAIRQDSNQPQHF	TGTGCCATCAGACAGGATAGCAATCAGCCCCAGCATTTT
few	NA	TRBJ2-1	14	TRBV20-1	CSARDPGTHNEQFF	TGCAGTGCTAGAGATCCAGGGACCCACAATGAGCAGTTCTTC
many	NA	TRBJ2-5	14	TRBV9	CASSASTGTGTQYF	TGTGCCAGCAGCGCCTCCACCGGGACCGGGACCCAGTACTTC
few	NA	TRBJ1-6	14	TRBV6-6	CASSPGREGSPLHF	TGTGCCAGCAGCCCAGGGAGGGAGGGTTCACCCCTCCACTTT
few	NA	TRBJ1-5	14	TRBV3-1	CASSQDGGGQTQHF	TGTGCCAGCAGCCAAGATGGGGGGGGACAAACCCAGCATTTT
few	NA	TRBJ1-5	14	TRBV12-3/TRBV12-4	CASSLAAANQPQHF	TGTGCCAGCAGTTTAGCGGCGGCAAATCAGCCCCAGCATTTT
many	TRBD2	TRBJ2-3	15	TRBV5-1	CASSLQLAGGDTQYF	TGCGCCAGCAGCTTGCAACTAGCGGGGGGAGATACGCAGTATTTT
NA	TRBD1	TRBJ1-5	14	TRBV12-3/TRBV12-4	CASSSGQANQPQHF	TGTGCCAGCAGTTCTGGACAGGCCAATCAGCCCCAGCATTTT
many	NA	TRBJ1-2	12	TRBV4-3	CASSQSGDGYTF	TGCGCCAGCAGCCAGTCGGGTGATGGCTACACCTTC
NA	NA	TRBJ2-3	14	TRBV20-1	CSARDTESTDTQYF	TGCAGTGCTAGAGATACCGAATCCACAGATACGCAGTATTTT
NA	NA	TRBJ2-3	14	TRBV6-5	CASSYSRGADTQYF	TGTGCCAGCAGTTACTCCAGGGGGGCAGATACGCAGTATTTT
few	TRBD1	TRBJ1-1	14	TRBV12-3/TRBV12-4	CASSFQGQGYVAFF	TGTGCCAGCAGTTTTCAGGGACAGGGGTATGTAGCTTTCTTT
many	TRBD1	TRBJ1-6	15	TRBV7-9	CASSSGTGILSPLHF	TGTGCCAGCAGCTCCGGGACAGGGATCCTTTCACCCCTCCACTTT
NA	NA	TRBJ2-1	13	TRBV7-2	CASRAGYMDEQFF	TGTGCCAGCAGAGCCGGGTACATGGATGAGCAGTTCTTC
NA	NA	TRBJ2-7	12	TRBV20-1	CSARGGSHEQYF	TGCAGTGCTAGAGGCGGTTCGCACGAGCAGTACTTC
many	TRBD2	TRBJ2-3	15	TRBV5-1	CASKGTGTSLDTQYF	TGCGCCAGCAAGGGCACCGGGACTAGCTTGGATACGCAGTATTTT